The 5 T cell receptor beta chains presented below share a single source sample, sequenced in a study of cytomegalovirus exposure and HLA in healthy donors. PCR amplification relied on 60 Vbeta primers (plus 13 Jbeta primers). The data were produced by immunoSEQ multiplex PCR, yet TCRdb's version contains in-frame clones alone and is incomplete. The repertoire includes about 76,000 clones, roughly 78% of them detected once, and 2.5% sits in the top ten. Source material: PBMCs. The source is a male donor in good health and CMV-seropositive.

The chain links TRBV27 to TRBJ2-1, with TRBD2 matching 10 bases. Germline lookup yields CDR1 MNHEY and CDR2 SMNVEV (reference sequence). The length of the CDR3 is 16 residues. J was trimmed by 1 base and V by 7 bases; bases with no gene match: 7. CDR3 DNA sequence: TGTGCCAGCACATCGCTAGCGGGAGCTTCCTACAATGAGCAGTTCTTC. It yields the protein CASTSLAGASYNEQFF.

The CDR3 region has the DNA TGTGCCAGCAGCTTGGTGTTGGGTAGCTCCGATGAGCAGTTCTTC. It is translated as CASSLVLGSSDEQFF. The V call is TRBV5-6, the J call TRBJ2-1; unclear D gene. CDR3 length: 15 amino acids. Per germline, CDR1 SGHDT and CDR2 YYEEEE. V dropped 0 bases and J dropped 8 bases, with 15 bases sitting between them.

This chain uses TRBV28 with TRBJ2-7; maybe TRBD1 (5 bases). The CDR3 contains 13 residues. V was shortened by 2 bases and J by 2 bases, with 7 bases between the two germline ends. CDR1 is MDHEN and CDR2 is SYDVKM in the germline V gene. The CDR3 bases are TGTGCCAGCAGTTTAGACAGACCCTACGAGCAGTACTTC. Amino acid sequence: CASSLDRPYEQYF.

The chain is built from TRBV28 and TRBJ1-1; 10 positions match TRBD1. The CDR3 runs 14 residues. CDR1 is MDHEN and CDR2 is SYDVKM in the germline V gene. The J segment lost 6 bases and the V segment lost 2 bases, leaving 3 bases of the junction unmatched. This CDR3 is CASSLHGQGAEAFF. Here the CDR3 DNA reads TGTGCCAGCAGTTTACACGGACAGGGGGCTGAAGCTTTCTTT.

This chain uses TRBV7-6 with TRBJ2-7, with D perhaps matching TRBD1 (6 bases). Trimming removed 2 bases at V and 6 bases at J, with 14 bases between. The CDR3 runs to 14 residues. Per the germline V gene, CDR1 is SGHVS and CDR2 is FNYEAQ. For the CDR3, the DNA is TGTGCCAGCAGCTTAATGGGACAATCCCTCGAGCAGTACTTC. This translates into CASSLMGQSLEQYF.